The present T cell receptor beta chain was sequenced within a study of PD-1 blockade in mismatch repair-deficient tumors. Study-wide background: Enrolled about 2013-2017, patients had progressing, pretreated mismatch repair-deficient cancers of about a dozen types.

A few pembrolizumab responders had their TCRs sequenced. About this clone itself: Its antigen is currently unknown.

V lost 2 bases to trimming and J lost 6 bases, with 11 bases between them. This CDR3 contains 14 residues. The germline CDR1 and CDR2 sequences are SEHNR and FQNEAQ (reference sequence). Profiling relied on immunoSEQ multiplex PCR, and the TCRdb table lists in-frame clones only, not all of them. Among some 130,000 clones, 88% were seen once, and the ten largest hold about 12%. Findings of the study overall: After pembrolizumab, tumor-resident clones rose rapidly, then generally contracted before radiologic responses.

This sequence was found in an adult with mismatch repair-deficient cancer. Sequencing used peripheral blood, obtained just under 74 weeks after starting pembrolizumab. This chain uses TRBV7-9 with TRBJ2-1; TRBD2 is a possible D gene (6 bases). The CDR3 here is CASSLSLAFNEQFF. The DNA for the CDR3 is TGTGCCAGCAGCTTATCCCTAGCGTTCAATGAGCAGTTCTTC.